A single sample gave rise to the 23 T cell receptor beta chains below, sequenced in a study of identifying expanded T cells in peripheral blood. Clones were read by immunoSEQ multiplex PCR, and TCRdb kept only the in-frame ones, dropping some. The sample lists approximately 110,000 clones, around nine tenths seen once, with about a sixth in the top ten. The sequencing sample was made of blood. These receptors were collected from a person between 18 and 75 years old in good health.

The chain links TRBV9 to TRBJ1-3; no reliable D call. Trimming shortened V by 0 bases and J by 2 bases, and 18 bases separated the two germline ends. CDR3 length equals 18 residues. Germline CDR1 and CDR2: SGDLS and YYNGEE. DNA for the CDR3: TGTGCCAGCAGCGTAGCCAGTGCCCCCCGCTCGGCTGGAAACACCATATATTTT. Protein: CASSVASAPRSAGNTIYF. Full variable domain (missing parts from reference TRBV9 and TRBJ1-3): DSGVTQTPKHLITATGQRVTLRCSPRSGDLSVYWYQQSLDQGLQFLIQYYNGEERAKGNILERFSAQQFPDLHSELNLSSLELGDSALYFCASSVASAPRSAGNTIYFGEGSWLTVV.

CDR3 DNA sequence: TGTGCCAGCAGCTTAGGTGGGGAAAACGCCGGGGAGCTGTTTTTT. The encoded protein is CASSLGGENAGELFF. J is TRBJ2-2 and V is TRBV11-2; D is uncertain. From germline, CDR1 is SGHAT and CDR2 FQNNGV. The V end lost 1 base, the J end lost 6 bases, and 12 bases lay between the germline ends. This CDR3 contains 15 residues.

The chain links TRBV5-5 to TRBJ2-7; 7 nucleotides line up with TRBD1. From germline, CDR1 is SGHKS and CDR2 YYEKEE (reference sequence). The CDR3 contains 14 residues. The junction had 0 bases not matched to a gene; V was cut back by 0 bases and J by 0 bases. The CDR3 nucleotides read TGTGCCAGCAGCTTGGCAGGGGGCTCCTACGAGCAGTACTTC. Translated, it gives CASSLAGGSYEQYF. Complete variable domain (other parts from reference TRBV5-5 and TRBJ2-7): DAGVTQSPTHLIKTRGQQVTLRCSPISGHKSVSWYQQVLGQGPQFIFQYYEKEERGRGNFPDRFSARQFPNYSSELNVNALLLGDSALYLCASSLAGGSYEQYFGPGTRLTVT.

The chain combines TRBV7-2 with TRBJ2-7, with 7 bases fitting TRBD2. Germline V lookup: CDR1 SGHTA, CDR2 FQGNSA. Trimming removed 5 bases from V and 3 bases from J; junction bases left unmatched: 13. The CDR3 totals 16 residues. The CDR3 loop reads CASSLNSGTMNYEQYF. Written as DNA, the CDR3 is TGTGCCAGCAGCCTAAACTCCGGGACTATGAACTACGAGCAGTACTTC.

This clone was counted only a few times. The chain has TRBV27 and TRBJ1-6; D may be TRBD1 (5 bases). Germline CDR1 reads MNHEY; CDR2 reads SMNVEV (reference sequence). CDR3 length: 17 residues. V shed 3 bases and J shed 9 bases, with 21 bases lying between them. This CDR3 is CASSLWASRANPSPLHF. CDR3 in DNA: TGTGCCAGCAGTTTGTGGGCCAGCAGGGCGAATCCTTCACCCCTCCACTTT.

This chain connects TRBV9 to TRBJ2-5; D may correspond to TRBD1 or TRBD2 (5 bases each). CDR1 SGDLS and CDR2 YYNGEE come from the germline V gene. The CDR3 is 14 residues long. V was clipped by 0 bases and J by 4 bases, with 10 bases between them. The chain's CDR3 is CASSVDQRGETQYF. CDR3 in DNA: TGTGCCAGCAGCGTAGACCAGAGGGGAGAGACCCAGTACTTC.

The chain carries TRBV10-3 and TRBJ1-2, with 9 bases aligning to TRBD1. The J segment lost 0 bases and the V segment lost 5 bases, leaving 7 bases of the junction unmatched. CDR1 is ENHRY and CDR2 is SYGVKD in the germline V gene. CDR3 length equals 16 residues. This chain's CDR3 is CAISPTGTGPNYGYTF. CDR3 nucleotide sequence: TGTGCCATCAGTCCGACCGGGACAGGGCCTAACTATGGCTACACCTTC.

The rearrangement links TRBV11-2 to TRBJ2-5, with 9 bases aligning to TRBD2. The germline gives CDR1 SGHAT, CDR2 FQNNGV. V gave up 1 base and J gave up 5 bases; unmatched junction bases: 5. The CDR3 length is 15 residues. The CDR3 DNA reads as TGTGCCAGCAGCTTAGGTAGCGGGGGTGGGGAGACCCAGTACTTC. Translation gives CASSLGSGGGETQYF.

This clone was seen just once. This chain uses TRBV9 with TRBJ1-3, with D hard to call. Germline V lookup: CDR1 SGDLS, CDR2 YYNGEE. The CDR3 consists of 16 residues. V was pared by 1 base and J by 0 bases, with 11 bases between. CDR3 loop: CASSVTSQVSGNTIYF. Written as DNA, the CDR3 is TGTGCCAGCAGCGTAACCAGTCAAGTCTCTGGAAACACCATATATTTT.

The chain combines TRBV5-4 with TRBJ2-7; 9 nucleotides align to TRBD1. V shed 4 bases and J 5 bases; nucleotides not matched to a gene: 7. Germline V gene data show CDR1 as SGHNT and CDR2 as YYREEE (reference sequence). This CDR3 contains 14 residues. CDR3 in amino acids: CASSPGQGSDEQYF. The CDR3 DNA follows: TGTGCCAGCAGCCCGGGACAGGGTAGCGACGAGCAGTACTTC.

This chain joins TRBV5-1 and TRBJ2-3, with 7 nucleotides matching TRBD1. This CDR3 has 15 amino acids. V gave up 1 base and J gave up 3 bases; unmatched junction bases: 5. The germline gives CDR1 SGHRS, CDR2 YFSETQ. DNA of the CDR3: TGCGCCAGCAGCTTGTTGGGGACAGATACAGATACGCAGTATTTT. Its translation: CASSLLGTDTDTQYF.

The chain uses TRBV7-2 and TRBJ1-4; D call uncertain. The CDR3 loop spans 14 amino acids. The germline V and J ends were trimmed by 1 base and 10 bases, with 13 bases remaining between them. Germline lookup yields CDR1 SGHTA and CDR2 FQGNSA. This CDR3 reads CASSLDRALGKLFF. The CDR3 nucleotides read TGTGCCAGCAGCTTAGATAGGGCACTCGGAAAACTGTTTTTT.

The chain couples TRBV29-1 to TRBJ2-2, with D possibly TRBD1 on 6 matching bases. The CDR3 contains 13 residues. V lost 3 bases, J lost 7 bases, and 12 bases lay in between. Looked up from germline, CDR1 is SQVTM and CDR2 is ANQGSEA. The chain's CDR3 is CSVDSRGNGELFF. The CDR3 DNA reads as TGCAGCGTTGACTCCAGGGGTAACGGGGAGCTGTTTTTT.

This sequence joins TRBV6-5 and TRBJ1-5; D unresolved. This CDR3 contains 14 residues. In germline, CDR1 is MNHEY, CDR2 SVGAGI. The V gene lost 2 bases and the J gene lost 3 bases, with 8 bases spanning the gap. DNA for the CDR3: TGTGCCAGCAGTTACCCCGTGGACAATCAGCCCCAGCATTTT. The encoded protein is CASSYPVDNQPQHF.

This chain connects TRBV7-2 to TRBJ2-2; D is uncertain. The germline gives CDR1 SGHTA, CDR2 FQGNSA. The CDR3 is made up of 15 amino acids. V was shortened by 5 bases and J by 5 bases, with 15 bases between the two germline ends. CDR3 residues: CASSPNRAGTGELFF. In nucleotides, the CDR3 is TGTGCCAGCAGCCCGAATCGGGCCGGGACCGGGGAGCTGTTTTTT.

The rearrangement joins TRBV7-9 to TRBJ1-5; 8 bases are shared with TRBD1. This CDR3 is built from 16 residues. V was pared by 5 bases and J by 6 bases, with 12 bases of the junction left unmatched. Germline V gene lookup returns CDR1 SEHNR and CDR2 FQNEAQ (reference sequence). CDR3 DNA sequence: TGTGCCAGCAGCGCGCCAGGCCAGGGGGCGGGTCAGCCCCAGCATTTT. Encoded protein: CASSAPGQGAGQPQHF.

The chain recombines TRBV19 with TRBJ2-7, with 14 bases that match TRBD2. Germline loops: CDR1 LNHDA, CDR2 SQIVND (reference sequence). The CDR3 is 16 amino acids. V trimming: 5 bases; J trimming: 4 bases; junction bases outside the gene matches: 7. Written as DNA, the CDR3 is TGTGCCAGTAGTTCCGGGACTAGCGGGGGACTGTACGAGCAGTACTTC. Its protein product is CASSSGTSGGLYEQYF.

The V and J genes are TRBV5-6 and TRBJ1-1, with a tentative D call TRBD1 (6 bases). Between the trimmed V and J ends, which lost 1 base and 11 bases, there was a span of 15 bases. CDR1 and CDR2 (germline): SGHDT, YYEEEE. The CDR3 is made up of 13 amino acids. CDR3 region: CASSLLGGYEAFF. The CDR3 nucleotides are TGTGCCAGCAGCTTGTTAGGGGGGTATGAGGCTTTCTTT.

This chain connects TRBV18 to TRBJ2-3; 7 bases agree with TRBD2. Trimming took 2 bases from V and 5 from J; bases not matched to a gene: 7. Germline V lookup: CDR1 KGHSH, CDR2 LQKENI. The CDR3 is 15 residues long. This CDR3 reads CASSPFVREVDTQYF. The CDR3 nucleotides read TGTGCCAGCTCACCATTCGTCCGGGAGGTAGATACGCAGTATTTT.

The V and J genes are TRBV5-6 and TRBJ2-1; D is possibly TRBD1 (6 bases). The CDR3 totals 16 residues. Germline V lookup: CDR1 SGHDT, CDR2 YYEEEE. V lost 0 bases and J lost 8, with 18 bases in between. CDR3 sequence: CASSLVLGTIEYEQFF. CDR3 coding DNA: TGTGCCAGCAGCTTGGTTCTTGGGACAATTGAGTATGAGCAGTTCTTC. The full variable domain, completed using reference TRBV5-6 and TRBJ2-1, is DAGVTQSPTHLIKTRGQQVTLRCSPKSGHDTVSWYQQALGQGPQFIFQYYEEEERQRGNFPDRFSGHQFPNYSSELNVNALLLGDSALYLCASSLVLGTIEYEQFFGPGTRLTVL.

The chain links TRBV7-6 to TRBJ2-3; D is unclear. The CDR3 is 12 residues long. V was cut by 6 bases and J by 3 bases, with 7 bases left in between. From germline, CDR1 is SGHVS and CDR2 FNYEAQ. CDR3 nucleotide sequence: TGTGCCAGCAGTTACACGACAGATACGCAGTATTTT. Its translation: CASSYTTDTQYF.

This sequence joins TRBV6-5 and TRBJ1-1; possible D gene TRBD1, 5 bases. Germline V lookup: CDR1 MNHEY, CDR2 SVGAGI. The V end lost 6 bases, the J end lost 4 bases, and 21 bases lay between the germline ends. This CDR3 spans 16 amino acids. CDR3 DNA: TGTGCCAGCAGGTACGGGGGAGACTCGCTGGGCACTGAAGCTTTCTTT. Its translation is CASRYGGDSLGTEAFF.

V gene TRBV4-3 combines with J gene TRBJ1-5; D gene uncertain. V was trimmed by 0 bases and J by 7 bases, leaving 7 bases between them. The V gene's germline CDR1 is LGHNA and CDR2 YSLEER. This CDR3 spans 13 amino acids. CDR3 residues: CASSQDEWQPQHF. Written as DNA, the CDR3 is TGCGCCAGCAGCCAAGATGAATGGCAGCCCCAGCATTTT.